The T cell receptor (beta chain) described here comes from a study of T-cell memory formation after mild COVID-19. This clonotype occurred many times. What it recognizes is unknown. The CDR3 covers 13 residues. The V end was cut by 0 bases, the J end by 2 bases, with 7 bases between. The germline V gene encodes CDR1 SQVTM and CDR2 ANQGSEA. One entry per CDR3 protein, called by TCRdb with MiXCR from the 5' RACE reads. There are about 190,000 distinct CDR3 sequences in the sample; about 16% occur only once, and roughly 2.6% lies in the top ten. Points from the study as a whole: Researchers could not confirm that second-wave clones peaking on day 37 targeted SARS-CoV-2. CD4+ contracting clones were mainly CM and EM; CD8+ ones, EMRA.

Source material: PBMCs or a T cell subset sorted from them (not recorded which). The chain couples TRBV29-1 to TRBJ2-5, with D unresolved. The origin of this receptor is an adult woman who had mild COVID-19 (a few samples of this study predate the infection). Cell type and time point are not known. In DNA, the CDR3 is TGCAGCGTTGAAGAATGGCGGCAAGAGACCCAGTACTTC. Protein sequence: CSVEEWRQETQYF. The whole variable domain, remainder taken from reference TRBV29-1 and TRBJ2-5, is SAVISQKPSRDICQRGTSLTIQCQVDSQVTMMFWYRQQPGQSLTLIATANQGSEATYESGFVIDKFPISRPNLTFSTLTVSNMSPEDSSIYLCSVEEWRQETQYFGPGTRLLVL.